Shown below are 2 T cell receptor beta chains from a single sample sequenced in a study of OX40 agonist ivuxolimab in advanced cancers. The data were produced by immunoSEQ multiplex PCR, yet TCRdb's version contains in-frame clones alone and is incomplete. The sample has about 94,000 clones; 87% are singletons. Specimen: CD4+ or CD8+ T cells sorted from blood, collected in a trial of the OX40 agonist ivuxolimab. All receptors come from an adult with an advanced solid tumor such as melanoma, head and neck, liver or kidney cancer.

The J gene is TRBJ2-1, the V gene TRBV5-8; the D gene is possibly TRBD2 (6 bases). The germline V gene has CDR1 SGHTS and CDR2 YDEGEE. The V end was cut by 2 bases, the J end by 4 bases, with 16 bases between. The CDR3 totals 16 residues. CDR3 sequence (DNA): TGTGCCAGCAGCTTCCGGGGGACCTTGGGGTACAATGAGCAGTTCTTC. Translating it yields CASSFRGTLGYNEQFF.

CDR3 amino acids: CASSSIRQGRYGYTF. The DNA of the CDR3 is TGTGCCAGCAGCTCCATAAGACAGGGGAGGTATGGCTACACCTTC. V is TRBV7-8 and J is TRBJ1-2; 8 bases align to TRBD1. Germline CDR1 reads SGHVS; CDR2 reads FQNEAQ. V gave up 4 bases and J gave up 5 bases; unmatched junction bases: 9. CDR3 length: 15 residues.